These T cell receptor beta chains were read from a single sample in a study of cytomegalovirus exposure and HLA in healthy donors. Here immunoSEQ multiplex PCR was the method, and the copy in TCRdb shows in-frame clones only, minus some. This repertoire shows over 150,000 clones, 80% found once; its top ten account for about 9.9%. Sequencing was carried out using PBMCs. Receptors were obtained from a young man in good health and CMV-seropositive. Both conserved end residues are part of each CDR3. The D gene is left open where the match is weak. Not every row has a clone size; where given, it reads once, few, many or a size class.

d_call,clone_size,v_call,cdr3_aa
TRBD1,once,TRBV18,CASSPRQGIDTQYF
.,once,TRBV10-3,CAISESDGYTF
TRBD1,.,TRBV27,CASKSGTVENTEAFF
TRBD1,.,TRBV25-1,CASSEAMGQAYGYTF
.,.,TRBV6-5,CASRDGSFQETQYF
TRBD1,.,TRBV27,CASSLWDRGGTQYF
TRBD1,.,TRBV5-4,CASSLPGTGASYEQYF
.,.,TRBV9,CASSVASTDTQYF
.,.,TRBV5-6,CASSNADNQPQHF
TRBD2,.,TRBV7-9,CASTRTSGSFNEQFF
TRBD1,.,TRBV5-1,CASREIRTGDQPQHF
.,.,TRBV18,CASSPDPAGKAGELFF
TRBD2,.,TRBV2,CASSESGTSSYEQYF
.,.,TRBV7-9,CASSLEAFF
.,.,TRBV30,CAWSKTQVTEKLFF
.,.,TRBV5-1,CASSLVGQGFTGELFF
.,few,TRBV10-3,CAITGTGNTIYF
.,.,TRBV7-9,CASSSPTGTYEQYF
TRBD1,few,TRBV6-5,CASSSGTGNHEQYF
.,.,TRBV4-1,CASSQVGGRDTDTQYF
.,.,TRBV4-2,CASSQEEAYEQYF
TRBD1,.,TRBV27,CASSYRQGFNEQYF
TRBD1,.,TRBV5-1,CASSLGGTGITDTQYF
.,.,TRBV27,CASSPATNEKLFF
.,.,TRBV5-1,CASSLSSRAYEQYF
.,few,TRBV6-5,CASSPQGIVYGYTF
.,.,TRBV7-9,CASSSTVTLNTGELFF
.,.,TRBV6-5,CASSYSSWGLAEAFF
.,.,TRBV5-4,CASSLSGMGTDTQYF
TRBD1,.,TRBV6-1,CASSEGQGGLSGYTF
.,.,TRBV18,CASSPPQGHINTEAFF
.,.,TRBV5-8,CASSPGAQRQPLYNEQFF
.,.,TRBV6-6,CASRNRDRHNSPLHF
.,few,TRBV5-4,CASSPSSRQETQYF
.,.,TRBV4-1,CASSQISSGLAHYEQYF
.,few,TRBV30,CAWSVGVVGANVLTF
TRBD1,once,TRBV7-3,CASSFGTGAIGEKLFF
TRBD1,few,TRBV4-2,CASTPAGGSYEQYF
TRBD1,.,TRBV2,CASLNQDRGRVYGYTF
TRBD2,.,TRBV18,CASSPLFTSGRGETQYF
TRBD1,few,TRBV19,CASSIPQGAGNEQFF
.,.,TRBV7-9,CASSLGESNTGELFF
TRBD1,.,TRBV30,CAWSLSDRRNEKLFF
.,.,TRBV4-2,CASSPQGRGNIQYF
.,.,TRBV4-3,CASSQAQGSGYTF
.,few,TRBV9,CASSGRTEGRTEAFF
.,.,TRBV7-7,CASSLGSGARNEQFF
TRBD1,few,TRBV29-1,CSVQTGVDTEAFF
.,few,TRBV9,CASSDGVPSGAFF
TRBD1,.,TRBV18,CASSQTGGQSQETQYF
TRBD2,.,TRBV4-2,CASSQALAGPSYEQYF
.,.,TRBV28,CASRDSYGYTF
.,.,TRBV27,CASSLHRDYEQYF
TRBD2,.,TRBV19,CATSSSGGAKETQYF
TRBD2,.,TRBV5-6,CASSPGTNYEQYF
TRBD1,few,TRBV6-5,CASSRTGTTEAFF
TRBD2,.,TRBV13,CASSLGLAGVNTGELFF
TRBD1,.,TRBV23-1,CASSQSRGDRDTEAFF